These 20 T cell receptor beta chains came from one sample sequenced in a study of cytomegalovirus exposure and HLA in healthy donors (dated by TCRdb to about 2017). Libraries were constructed by the immunoSEQ multiplex PCR assay. A mixture of 60 forward primers for TCR Vbeta segments and 13 reverse primers for TCR Jbeta segments was used in the multiplex PCR. TCRdb's version of the immuneACCESS table is confined to in-frame rearrangements and falls short of the full clone set. An unresolved V gene accounts for under half of the shortfall where checked; the remainder is of unknown origin. The sample yields approximately 170,000 clones; less than 80% were counted once. The top ten clonotypes cover less than 1% of the sample. The sample comprised PBMCs. The receptor set was obtained from a female donor in good health and CMV-seronegative.

This chain links TRBV10-3 with TRBJ1-2, with 11 bases aligning to TRBD1. V shed 6 bases, J shed 5 bases, and the junction held 5 bases outside the gene matches. Germline CDR1 and CDR2: ENHRY and SYGVKD. The CDR3 has 14 residues. The CDR3 sequence is CAISEGTGGYGYTF. CDR3 DNA: TGTGCCATCAGCGAGGGGACAGGGGGTTATGGCTACACCTTC.

This clone was detected a few times. Other nucleotide sequences in the sample specify the same CDR3. The rearrangement links TRBV9 to TRBJ2-5; TRBD2 might be the D (5 bases). The CDR3 covers 13 residues. Trimming shortened V by 0 bases and J by 5 bases, and 8 bases separated the two germline ends. CDR1 SGDLS and CDR2 YYNGEE come from the germline V gene. In DNA, the CDR3 is TGTGCCAGCAGCGTAGGCGGGCAGGAGACCCAGTACTTC. Its translation is CASSVGGQETQYF.

V is TRBV2 and J is TRBJ1-3, with TRBD1 identical over 10 bases. V was clipped by 8 bases and J by 2 bases; unmatched bases: 3. There are 14 residues in the CDR3. Germline lookup yields CDR1 SNHLY and CDR2 FYNNEI. CDR3 nucleotides: TGTGCCAGCCGTGGGACAGGGGCTGGAAACACCATATATTTT. Its protein product is CASRGTGAGNTIYF. Drawing the rest from reference TRBV2 and TRBJ1-3, the complete variable domain is EPEVTQTPSHQVTQMGQEVILRCVPISNHLYFYWYRQILGQKVEFLVSFYNNEISEKSEIFDDQFSVERPDGSNFTLKIRSTKLEDSAMYFCASRGTGAGNTIYFGEGSWLTVV.

This clone was counted between two and nine times. CDR3 DNA sequence: TGTGCCAGTAGTACCCCCGTCAAGGCGAATAGCGGAGGAACCGGGGAGCTGTTTTTT. Translation gives CASSTPVKANSGGTGELFF. The chain recombines TRBV19 with TRBJ2-2, with D possibly being TRBD2 (6 bases). The germline V gene has CDR1 LNHDA and CDR2 SQIVND (reference sequence). The CDR3 spans 19 residues. V lost 4 bases to trimming and J lost 5 bases, with 26 bases between them.

V usage is TRBV6-4 and J usage is TRBJ2-2; no clear D. The V gene lost 2 bases and the J gene lost 6 bases, with 4 bases spanning the gap. Germline values: CDR1 MRHNA, CDR2 SNTAGT. CDR3 length equals 12 residues. DNA for the CDR3: TGTGCCAGCAGTGACGAGTCCGGGGAGCTGTTTTTT. Protein product: CASSDESGELFF.

The chain links TRBV27 to TRBJ1-1; 8 bases match TRBD1. V trimming: 5 bases; J trimming: 2 bases; junction bases outside the gene matches: 4. Per germline, CDR1 MNHEY and CDR2 SMNVEV (reference sequence). This CDR3 contains 14 residues. CDR3 nucleotide sequence: TGTGCCAGCAGTACCAGGGGGCGCAACACTGAAGCTTTCTTT. Translating it yields CASSTRGRNTEAFF.

J is TRBJ1-1 and V is TRBV19, with D possibly being TRBD1 (5 bases). Per the germline V gene, CDR1 is LNHDA and CDR2 is SQIVND (reference sequence). The V gene lost 3 bases and the J gene lost 4 bases, with 9 bases spanning the gap. The CDR3 consists of 13 residues. The CDR3 DNA follows: TGTGCCAGTAGTATGACGGGGGGCACTGAAGCTTTCTTT. It translates to CASSMTGGTEAFF.

Regarding this clone: This sample also contains other DNA sequences that code for the same CDR3. V and J are TRBV28 and TRBJ2-7, with a possible D match to TRBD2 (6 bases). The CDR3 consists of 12 residues. CDR1 is MDHEN, CDR2 SYDVKM, per germline. V lost 5 bases and J 3 bases, leaving 8 bases between the germline ends. CDR3 nucleotides: TGTGCCAGCAGTAGCGGGCGCTACGAGCAGTACTTC. Its protein is CASSSGRYEQYF.

J is TRBJ2-1 and V is TRBV7-3, with D tentatively TRBD1 (5 bases). V dropped 4 bases and J dropped 7 bases, with 20 bases sitting between them. The CDR3 is 16 residues long. The germline gives CDR1 SGHTA, CDR2 FQGTGA. The CDR3 DNA follows: TGTGCCAGCAGCTCCTCCAGGGTCCGCCAAGTGAATGAGCAGTTCTTC. Residues: CASSSSRVRQVNEQFF.

The chain carries TRBV6-1 and TRBJ2-7; D is unclear. CDR1 and CDR2 from the germline V gene are MNHNS and SASEGT. The CDR3 covers 15 residues. The V end lost 3 bases, the J end lost 3 bases, and 15 bases lay between the germline ends. The CDR3, as DNA: TGTGCCAGCAGTGATTCCTCCAGAAGTCTCTACGAGCAGTACTTC. This sequence encodes CASSDSSRSLYEQYF.

This chain links TRBV7-9 with TRBJ2-5, with 9 bases identical to TRBD1. V lost 5 bases and J lost 4; bases outside the gene matches: 17. Germline V gene lookup returns CDR1 SEHNR and CDR2 FQNEAQ (reference sequence). This CDR3 comprises 18 residues. CDR3 coding DNA: TGTGCCAGCAGCGGACCGGGACAGGGATTAAGGTTGAGAGAGACCCAGTACTTC. Its translation: CASSGPGQGLRLRETQYF.

This clone was detected once. The chain carries TRBV6-1 and TRBJ2-4, with D maybe TRBD2 (5 bases). The CDR3 loop spans 19 amino acids. Trimming cost V 4 bases and J 3 bases, with 25 bases left between them. From germline, CDR1 is MNHNS and CDR2 SASEGT. The chain's CDR3 is CASSATGSFGWAGKNIQYF. The CDR3 bases are TGTGCCAGCAGTGCAACGGGTTCGTTTGGTTGGGCGGGCAAAAACATTCAGTACTTC.

The gene calls are TRBV7-2 and TRBJ1-2, with 10 bases identical to TRBD1. The CDR3 loop spans 18 amino acids. Germline lookup yields CDR1 SGHTA and CDR2 FQGNSA. Trimming cost V 2 bases and J 5 bases; bases outside gene matches: 14. The DNA for the CDR3 is TGTGCCAGCAGCTTACCGGGGACAGGGGACTCCACTGGGTATGGCTACACCTTC. Its protein is CASSLPGTGDSTGYGYTF. The complete variable domain, with remaining parts taken from reference TRBV7-2 and TRBJ1-2, reads GAGVSQSPSNKVTEKGKDVELRCDPISGHTALYWYRQSLGQGLEFLIYFQGNSAPDKSGLPSDRFSAERTGGSVSTLTIQRTQQEDSAVYLCASSLPGTGDSTGYGYTFGSGTRLTVV.

The J gene is TRBJ2-5, the V gene TRBV28; D is perhaps TRBD2 (6 bases). The CDR3 has 15 residues. Looked up from germline, CDR1 is MDHEN and CDR2 is SYDVKM. V lost 3 bases and J lost 13, with 24 bases in between. CDR3 protein: CASSFGGAGSPVPYF. The CDR3 nucleotides are TGTGCCAGCAGTTTTGGCGGGGCGGGGTCCCCCGTTCCGTACTTC.

The chain is built from TRBV7-2 and TRBJ2-3, with no clear D. CDR1 is SGHTA and CDR2 is FQGNSA in the germline V gene. The CDR3 length is 14 residues. The germline V and J ends were trimmed by 3 bases and 0 bases, with 7 bases remaining between them. CDR3 nucleotides: TGTGCCAGCAGCTTCACTTCTAGCACAGATACGCAGTATTTT. Protein sequence: CASSFTSSTDTQYF.

This chain links TRBV5-8 with TRBJ2-5; no clear D. Germline V gene lookup returns CDR1 SGHTS and CDR2 YDEGEE. V lost 4 bases and J lost 5, with 18 bases in between. The CDR3 runs to 15 residues. The CDR3 DNA follows: TGTGCCAGCAGCGAACCCCCCTCGGCCGGGGAGACCCAGTACTTC. It is translated as CASSEPPSAGETQYF.

The rearrangement joins TRBV6-1 to TRBJ2-7, with TRBD2 matching 10 bases. CDR3 size: 16 residues. Germline values: CDR1 MNHNS, CDR2 SASEGT. After removal of 4 bases from V and 5 bases from J, the junction contained 11 bases not matched to a gene. The CDR3 sequence: CASSALGVSGRHEQYF. In nucleotides, the CDR3 is TGTGCCAGCAGTGCCCTTGGGGTTAGCGGGAGGCACGAGCAGTACTTC.

The gene calls are TRBV19 and TRBJ2-1; 7 nucleotides match TRBD2. Trimming took 3 bases from V and 7 from J; bases not matched to a gene: 6. The CDR3 loop spans 14 amino acids. The germline V gene encodes CDR1 LNHDA and CDR2 SQIVND (reference sequence). The CDR3 region has the DNA TGTGCCAGTAGTATTCGCGGGAGCGTGAATGAGCAGTTCTTC. It is translated as CASSIRGSVNEQFF.

The V call is TRBV28, the J call TRBJ1-2; D may be TRBD1 (6 bases). Germline values: CDR1 MDHEN, CDR2 SYDVKM. V lost 5 bases, J lost 0 bases, and 13 bases lay in between. This CDR3 has 15 residues. CDR3 protein: CASSRQVLSNYGYTF. The CDR3 DNA follows: TGTGCCAGCAGTCGACAGGTTCTTTCTAACTATGGCTACACCTTC.

The chain combines TRBV11-2 with TRBJ2-1; 9 nucleotides line up with TRBD2. The CDR3 length is 18 residues. V dropped 6 bases and J dropped 1; count of bases not matched to a gene: 13. CDR1 is SGHAT, CDR2 FQNNGV, per germline. CDR3 residues: CASRTSGSPSRSYNEQFF. Here the CDR3 DNA reads TGTGCCAGCAGGACTAGCGGTTCCCCCTCGAGGTCCTACAATGAGCAGTTCTTC.